These 8 T cell receptor beta chains were all obtained from the same sample, sequenced in a study of cytomegalovirus exposure and HLA in healthy donors (dated by TCRdb to 2015 to 2018). The library was obtained by the immunoSEQ multiplex PCR assay. A mixture of 60 forward primers for TCR Vbeta segments and 13 reverse primers for TCR Jbeta segments was used in the multiplex PCR. TCRdb provides this immuneACCESS table in a form limited to in-frame rearrangements. Some clones are lacking; in checked studies, under half of them reflect an unresolved V gene, and why the rest are absent is not known. The sample has some 100,000 clones on record, more than 75% of them singletons. Approximately 3.6% of the sample goes to the ten largest clones. Sequenced: PBMCs. The source is a woman aged 50 to 65 in good health and CMV-seropositive.

The J gene is TRBJ2-7, the V gene TRBV19, with D possibly TRBD1 on 6 matching bases. The CDR3 totals 14 residues. V shed 0 bases and J shed 10 bases, with 16 bases lying between them. Germline values: CDR1 LNHDA, CDR2 SQIVND (reference sequence). The chain's CDR3 is CASSIDPGTPGQYF. In DNA, the CDR3 is TGTGCCAGTAGTATAGATCCCGGGACACCGGGCCAGTACTTC.

This clone came up once. In DNA, the CDR3 is TGTGCCAGCAGCCTCCTCGAAGGAGCGGGGGCCCTCTTTAGTGAGCAGTTCTTC. It yields the protein CASSLLEGAGALFSEQFF. This chain uses TRBV7-8 with TRBJ2-1; TRBD2 matches 8 bases. The V and J ends lost 5 bases and 9 bases, in that order; junction bases with no gene match: 21. The germline V gene has CDR1 SGHVS and CDR2 FQNEAQ. The CDR3 consists of 18 residues. Full variable domain (remainder filled in from reference TRBV7-8 and TRBJ2-1): GAGVSQSPRYKVAKRGQDVALRCDPISGHVSLFWYQQALGQGPEFLTYFQNEAQLDKSGLPSDRFFAERPEGSVSTLKIQRTQQEDSAVYLCASSLLEGAGALFSEQFFGPGTRLTVL.

The chain uses TRBV12-5 and TRBJ1-1; D call uncertain. V lost 1 base, J lost 0 bases, and 15 bases lay in between. There are 17 residues in the CDR3. Germline-derived CDR1 and CDR2 are LGHNT and FRNRAP. In DNA, the CDR3 is TGTGCTAGTGGTTTGGCAGGAAGGACTTTCTTGAACACTGAAGCTTTCTTT. This gives the protein CASGLAGRTFLNTEAFF.

This chain links TRBV2 with TRBJ2-1; D is possibly TRBD2 (7 bases). The V gene's germline CDR1 is SNHLY and CDR2 FYNNEI. This CDR3 has 19 amino acids. Between the trimmed V and J ends, which lost 2 bases and 3 bases, there was a span of 23 bases. In DNA, the CDR3 is TGTGCCAGCAGTGAACCTAGGACAGCGGGGATTAGGTACTACAATGAGCAGTTCTTC. Translation: CASSEPRTAGIRYYNEQFF.

The chain employs TRBV7-8 and TRBJ1-5; D is unresolved. CDR1 and CDR2 (germline): SGHVS, FQNEAQ. Trimming left V 5 bases short and J 4 bases short, with 18 bases between. CDR3 length: 16 residues. CDR3 sequence (DNA): TGTGCCAGCAGCGGGAACCGGGGTGAAATTAATCAGCCCCAGCATTTT. Residues: CASSGNRGEINQPQHF.

The rearrangement joins TRBV6-1 to TRBJ2-4, with TRBD2 matching over 7 bases. Germline loops: CDR1 MNHNS, CDR2 SASEGT. V shed 3 bases, J shed 3 bases, and the junction held 2 bases outside the gene matches. CDR3 length: 14 amino acids. CDR3: CASSDTGGKNIQYF. The CDR3 nucleotides read TGTGCCAGCAGTGACACGGGAGGCAAAAACATTCAGTACTTC.

The chain combines TRBV9 with TRBJ1-2, with TRBD1 identical over 8 bases. V gave up 6 bases and J gave up 4 bases; unmatched junction bases: 2. Germline CDR1 reads SGDLS; CDR2 reads YYNGEE. The CDR3 runs to 12 residues. The CDR3 protein is CASTTGAYGYTF. CDR3 nucleotide sequence: TGTGCCAGCACGACAGGGGCCTATGGCTACACCTTC.

V gene TRBV19 combines with J gene TRBJ2-6; D possibly corresponds to TRBD1 (6 bases). Germline CDR1 LNHDA, CDR2 SQIVND (reference sequence). This CDR3 has 17 residues. V was pared by 4 bases and J by 1 base, with 14 bases between. The CDR3 sequence is CASSRWKDRSGANVLTF. The CDR3 nucleotides read TGTGCCAGTAGTAGGTGGAAGGACAGATCTGGGGCCAACGTCCTGACTTTC. Complete variable domain (other parts from reference TRBV19 and TRBJ2-6): DGGITQSPKYLFRKEGQNVTLSCEQNLNHDAMYWYRQDPGQGLRLIYYSQIVNDFQKGDIAEGYSVSREKKESFPLTVTSAQKNPTAFYLCASSRWKDRSGANVLTFGAGSRLTVL.